The clone carrying this TCR beta chain occurred once. Data came from immunoSEQ multiplex PCR; TCRdb stores just in-frame clones and leaves some out. The sample shows 100,000 or so clones, approximately 83% of them seen only once. The V end lost 4 bases, the J end lost 4 bases, and 11 bases lay between the germline ends. Germline values: CDR1 SGHRS, CDR2 YFSETQ. This CDR3 is built from 13 residues. The study drew participants aged 18 to 89 years from some 24 US areas. Before being deemed recovered, Cohort 3 donors had two negative PCRs, clearance, or symptom resolution. This sample was taken from a study of blood T cell repertoires in COVID-19. In the study overall: Samples of COVID-19 (acute and convalescent) were obtained from the United States, Italy and Spain. T cells, B-cell-depleted T cells, or PBMCs provided the cDNA or gDNA that served as material.

The sequencing input was PBMCs or T cells enriched from blood (not recorded which). The receptor was isolated from a woman between 45 and 60 years old who had recovered from COVID-19. The chain joins TRBV5-1 to TRBJ1-1; D might be TRBD1 (6 bases). The CDR3, as DNA: TGCGCCAGCAGCGCCGGACAGCTCACTGAAGCTTTCTTT. Protein sequence: CASSAGQLTEAFF.